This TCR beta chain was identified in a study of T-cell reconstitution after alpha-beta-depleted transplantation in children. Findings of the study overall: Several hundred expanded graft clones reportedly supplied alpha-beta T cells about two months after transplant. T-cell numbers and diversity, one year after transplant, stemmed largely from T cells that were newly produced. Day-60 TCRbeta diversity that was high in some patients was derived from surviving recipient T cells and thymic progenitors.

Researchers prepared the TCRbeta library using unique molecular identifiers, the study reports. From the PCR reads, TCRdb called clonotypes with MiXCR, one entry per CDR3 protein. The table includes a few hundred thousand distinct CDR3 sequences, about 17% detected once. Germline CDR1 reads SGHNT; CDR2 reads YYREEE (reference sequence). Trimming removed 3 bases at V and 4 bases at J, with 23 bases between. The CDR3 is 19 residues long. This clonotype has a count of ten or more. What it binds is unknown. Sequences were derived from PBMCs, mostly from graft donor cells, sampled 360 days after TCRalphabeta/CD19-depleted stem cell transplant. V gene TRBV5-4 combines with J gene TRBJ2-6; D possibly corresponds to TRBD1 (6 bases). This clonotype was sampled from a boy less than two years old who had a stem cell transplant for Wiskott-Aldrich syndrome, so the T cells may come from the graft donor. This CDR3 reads CASSSKTGPLIAGANVLTF. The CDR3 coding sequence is TGTGCCAGCAGCTCCAAGACAGGCCCCTTAATAGCGGGGGCCAACGTCCTGACTTTC. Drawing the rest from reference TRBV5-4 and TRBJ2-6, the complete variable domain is ETGVTQSPTHLIKTRGQQVTLRCSSQSGHNTVSWYQQALGQGPQFIFQYYREEENGRGNFPPRFSGLQFPNYSSELNVNALELDDSALYLCASSSKTGPLIAGANVLTFGAGSRLTVL.